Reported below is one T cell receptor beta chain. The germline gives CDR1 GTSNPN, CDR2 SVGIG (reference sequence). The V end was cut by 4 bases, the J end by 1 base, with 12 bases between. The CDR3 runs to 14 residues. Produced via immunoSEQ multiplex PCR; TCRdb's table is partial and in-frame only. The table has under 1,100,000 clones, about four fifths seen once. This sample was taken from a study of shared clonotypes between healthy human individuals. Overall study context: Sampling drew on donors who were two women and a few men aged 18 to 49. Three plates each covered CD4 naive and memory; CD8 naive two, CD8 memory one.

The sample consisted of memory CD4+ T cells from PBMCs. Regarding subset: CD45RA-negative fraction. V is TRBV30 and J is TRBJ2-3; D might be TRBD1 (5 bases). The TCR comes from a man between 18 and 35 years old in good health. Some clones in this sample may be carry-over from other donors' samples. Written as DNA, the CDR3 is TGTGCCTGGAATCAGGGTTACCGCACAGATACGCAGTATTTT. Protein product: CAWNQGYRTDTQYF.